Sequencing of this T cell receptor (beta chain) was carried out in a study of T cell responses to AZD1222 COVID-19 vaccine. Notes on the study in general: Distributed over spike, vaccine-associated CD4 TCRs predominated at 160-218 and 743-854. The study found Spike-specific TCR breadth and depth rose after two AZD1222 doses. Only five or six AZD1222 recipients were seropositive at baseline.

With respect to this clone: The antigen remains undetermined.

Sequenced by immunoSEQ multiplex PCR; TCRdb stores in-frame clones only, minus some. The profile shows 150,000 to 200,000 clones, about 91% of them singletons. Specimen: peripheral blood, collected 28 days after the second AZD1222 dose. The receptor comes from an adult who received the AZD1222 COVID-19 vaccine.

The CDR3 nucleotides are TGTGCCACCAGCAGACTTACATACAATGAGCAGTTCTTC. This encodes CATSRLTYNEQFF. This chain connects TRBV15 to TRBJ2-1, with unresolved D. The germline V gene has CDR1 LNHNV and CDR2 YYDKDF (reference sequence). CDR3 size: 13 residues. Deletions cut 2 bases from V and 4 bases from J, with 6 bases between.